A selection of T cell receptor beta chains follows, all from one sample in a study of blood T cells in healthy people across ages. TCRdb re-analysed the 5' RACE reads in MiXCR, keeping a single row per CDR3 protein. The profile covers roughly 550,000 distinct CDR3 sequences, with nearly 25% appearing a single time and less than 9% taken by the ten largest. The sample was also linked to a second study, of T cells of mothers and their children.

The sequenced sample was blood. These receptors were taken from a boy aged 5-17 years in good health. Each CDR3 is given without its conserved first and last residue. The order of the fields is V gene, J gene, CDR3 protein.

TRBV18	TRBJ2-3	ASSLQGKADTQY
TRBV6-2/TRBV6-3	TRBJ1-2	ASSYVAGNYGYT
TRBV4-3	TRBJ2-1	ASSQERQGYNEQF
TRBV6-5	TRBJ2-3	ASSLLAGGPDTQY
TRBV13	TRBJ2-5	ASSSKTGKETQY
TRBV20-1	TRBJ2-1	SGVGGGGLYNEQF
TRBV28	TRBJ2-1	ASIPRGVLVYNEQF
TRBV19	-	ASSTSPGQRTYEQY
TRBV3-1	TRBJ1-1	AGSPTRMNTEAF
TRBV20-1	TRBJ1-4	SARDGGYEKLF
TRBV9	TRBJ2-1	ASSVADYNEQF
TRBV20-1	TRBJ2-4	SASLGGYIQY
TRBV7-9	TRBJ2-4	ASSSQGTSLTKNIQY
TRBV12-3/TRBV12-4	TRBJ2-5	ASSLQRETQY
TRBV7-2	TRBJ2-1	ASSQTEVYNEQF
TRBV2	TRBJ2-3	ASSQRAGGNTDTQY
TRBV7-2	TRBJ1-2	ASSLGGQGYNYGYT
TRBV4-3	TRBJ2-1	ASSQDGLAGDYNEQF
TRBV29-1	TRBJ1-4	SVGARGNEKLF
TRBV12-3/TRBV12-4	TRBJ2-2	ASSPGGGGLFSAGELF
TRBV7-3	TRBJ1-2	ASSLSGCGYT
TRBV4-1	TRBJ2-5	ASSQVNGGPKETQY
TRBV4-2	TRBJ2-1	ASSQVGADDYNEQF
TRBV12-3/TRBV12-4	TRBJ1-2	ASSFQLNYGYT
TRBV20-1	TRBJ1-6	SARSGGAYNSPLH
TRBV7-2	TRBJ2-7	ASSLAGLNYEQY
TRBV5-1	TRBJ1-5	ASSLDRPDQPQH
TRBV24-1	TRBJ2-7	ATSGSVPDEQY
TRBV3-1	TRBJ2-7	ASSQEFYQREGKQY
TRBV12-3/TRBV12-4	-	ASSLEFTHEQY
TRBV20-1	TRBJ2-5	SARGQFQETQY
TRBV9	TRBJ1-1	ASSPQLGQYNTGAF
TRBV7-9	TRBJ1-4	ASSSRETGDEKLF
TRBV11-2	TRBJ1-4	ASSSQVSNEKLF
TRBV6-2/TRBV6-3	TRBJ2-1	ASSYSGGPYNEQF
TRBV27	TRBJ1-6	ASSLSGWGELNSPLH
TRBV7-6	TRBJ2-3	ASSPKIFRVDTRLGTDTQY
TRBV29-1	TRBJ2-7	SVAGGTGTLSYEQY